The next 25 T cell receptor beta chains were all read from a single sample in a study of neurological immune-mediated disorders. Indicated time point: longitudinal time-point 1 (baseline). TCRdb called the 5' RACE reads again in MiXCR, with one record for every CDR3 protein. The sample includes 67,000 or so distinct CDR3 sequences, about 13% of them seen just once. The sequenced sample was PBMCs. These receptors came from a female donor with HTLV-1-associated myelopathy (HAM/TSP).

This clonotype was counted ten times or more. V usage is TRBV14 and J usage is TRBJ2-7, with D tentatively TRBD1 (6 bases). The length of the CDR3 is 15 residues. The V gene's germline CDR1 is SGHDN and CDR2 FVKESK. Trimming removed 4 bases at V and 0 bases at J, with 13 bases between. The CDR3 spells CASSLYRDTSYEQYF. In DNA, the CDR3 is TGTGCCAGCAGCCTGTACCGGGACACCTCCTACGAGCAGTACTTC.

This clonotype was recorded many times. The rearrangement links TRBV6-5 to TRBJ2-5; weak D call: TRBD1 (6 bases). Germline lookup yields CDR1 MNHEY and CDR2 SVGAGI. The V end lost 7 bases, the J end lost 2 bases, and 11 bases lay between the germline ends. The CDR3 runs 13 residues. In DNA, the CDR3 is TGTGCCAGCACCTCAGACAGGCAAGAGACCCAGTACTTC. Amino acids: CASTSDRQETQYF.

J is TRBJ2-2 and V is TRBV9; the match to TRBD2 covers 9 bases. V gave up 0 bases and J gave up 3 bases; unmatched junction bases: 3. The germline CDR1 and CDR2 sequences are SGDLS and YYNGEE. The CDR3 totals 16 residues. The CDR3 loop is CASSVDVAGDTGELFF. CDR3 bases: TGTGCCAGCAGCGTAGATGTAGCGGGGGACACCGGGGAGCTGTTTTTT.

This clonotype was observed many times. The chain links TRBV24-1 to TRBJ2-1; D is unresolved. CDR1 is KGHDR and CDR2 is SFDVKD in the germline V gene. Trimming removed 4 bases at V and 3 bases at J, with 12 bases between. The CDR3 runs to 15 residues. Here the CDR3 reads CATSETRSGYNEQFF. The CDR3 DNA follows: TGTGCCACCAGTGAAACAAGGTCGGGCTACAATGAGCAGTTCTTC.

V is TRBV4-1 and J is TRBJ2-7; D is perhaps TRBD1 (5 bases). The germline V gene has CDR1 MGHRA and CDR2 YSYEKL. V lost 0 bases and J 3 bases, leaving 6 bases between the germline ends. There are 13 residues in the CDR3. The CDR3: CASSQDRDYEQYF. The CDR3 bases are TGCGCCAGCAGCCAAGACAGGGACTACGAGCAGTACTTC.

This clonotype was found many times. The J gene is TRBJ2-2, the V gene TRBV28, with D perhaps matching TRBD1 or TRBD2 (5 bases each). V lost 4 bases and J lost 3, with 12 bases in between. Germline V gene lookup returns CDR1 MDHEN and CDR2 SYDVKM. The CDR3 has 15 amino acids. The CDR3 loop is CASSSFGTYTGELFF. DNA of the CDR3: TGTGCCAGCAGTTCCTTTGGGACCTACACCGGGGAGCTGTTTTTT. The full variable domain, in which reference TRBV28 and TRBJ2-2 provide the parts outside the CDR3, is DVKVTQSSRYLVKRTGEKVFLECVQDMDHENMFWYRQDPGLGLRLIYFSYDVKMKEKGDIPEGYSVSREKKERFSLILESASTNQTSMYLCASSSFGTYTGELFFGEGSRLTVL.

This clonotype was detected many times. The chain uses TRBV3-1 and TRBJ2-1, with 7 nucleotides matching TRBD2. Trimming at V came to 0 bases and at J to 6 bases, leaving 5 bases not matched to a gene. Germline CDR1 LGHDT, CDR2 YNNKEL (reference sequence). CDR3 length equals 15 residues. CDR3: CASSQETSNFNEQFF. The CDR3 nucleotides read TGTGCCAGCAGCCAAGAGACTAGCAACTTCAATGAGCAGTTCTTC.

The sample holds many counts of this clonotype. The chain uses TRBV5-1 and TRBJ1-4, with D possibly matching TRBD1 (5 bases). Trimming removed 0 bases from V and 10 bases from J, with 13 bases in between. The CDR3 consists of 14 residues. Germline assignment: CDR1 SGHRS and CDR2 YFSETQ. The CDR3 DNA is TGCGCCAGCAGCTTGGAAGGGGACGGCTTAAAACTGTTTTTT. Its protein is CASSLEGDGLKLFF.

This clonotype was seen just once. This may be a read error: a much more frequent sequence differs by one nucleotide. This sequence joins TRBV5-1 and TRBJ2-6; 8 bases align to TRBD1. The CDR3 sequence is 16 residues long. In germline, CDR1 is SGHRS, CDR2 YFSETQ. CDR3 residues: CASSVQGAAGVNVLTF. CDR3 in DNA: TGCGCCAGCAGTGTTCAGGGGGCAGCTGGGGTCAACGTCCTGACTTTC.

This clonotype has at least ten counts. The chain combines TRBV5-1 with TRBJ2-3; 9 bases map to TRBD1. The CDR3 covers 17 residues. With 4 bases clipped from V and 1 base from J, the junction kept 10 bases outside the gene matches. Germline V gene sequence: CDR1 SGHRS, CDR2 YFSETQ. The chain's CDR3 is CASSPQGAARGTDTQYF. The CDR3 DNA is TGCGCCAGCAGCCCACAGGGGGCCGCGAGAGGCACAGATACGCAGTATTTT.

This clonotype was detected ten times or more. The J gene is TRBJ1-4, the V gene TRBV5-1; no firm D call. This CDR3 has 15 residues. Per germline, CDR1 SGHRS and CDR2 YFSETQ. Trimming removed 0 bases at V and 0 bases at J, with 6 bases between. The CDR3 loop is CASSLGLTTNEKLFF. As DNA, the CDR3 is TGCGCCAGCAGCTTGGGTCTGACAACTAATGAAAAACTGTTTTTT.

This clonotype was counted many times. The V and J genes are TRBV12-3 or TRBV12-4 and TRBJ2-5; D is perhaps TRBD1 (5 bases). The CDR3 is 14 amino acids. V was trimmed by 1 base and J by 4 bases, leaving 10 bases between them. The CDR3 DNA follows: TGTGCCAGCAGTTTAGTGACAGCCGTAGAGACCCAGTACTTC. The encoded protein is CASSLVTAVETQYF.

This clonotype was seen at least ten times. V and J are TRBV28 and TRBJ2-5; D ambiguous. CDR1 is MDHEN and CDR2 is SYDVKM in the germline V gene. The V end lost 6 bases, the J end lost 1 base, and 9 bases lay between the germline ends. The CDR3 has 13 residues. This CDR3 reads CASRGGIQETQYF. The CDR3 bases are TGTGCCAGCAGGGGTGGTATCCAAGAGACCCAGTACTTC.

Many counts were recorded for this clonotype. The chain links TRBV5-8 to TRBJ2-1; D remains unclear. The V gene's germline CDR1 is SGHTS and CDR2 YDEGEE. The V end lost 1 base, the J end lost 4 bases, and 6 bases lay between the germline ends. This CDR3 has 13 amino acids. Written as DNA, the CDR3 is TGTGCCAGCAGCTTGAGTAAATACAATGAGCAGTTCTTC. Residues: CASSLSKYNEQFF.

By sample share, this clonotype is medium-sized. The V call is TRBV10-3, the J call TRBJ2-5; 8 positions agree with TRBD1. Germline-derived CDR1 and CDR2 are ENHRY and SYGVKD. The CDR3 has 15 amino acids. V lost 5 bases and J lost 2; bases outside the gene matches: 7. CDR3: CAISLDRAPQETQYF. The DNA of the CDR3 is TGTGCCATCAGTTTGGACAGGGCGCCTCAAGAGACCCAGTACTTC.

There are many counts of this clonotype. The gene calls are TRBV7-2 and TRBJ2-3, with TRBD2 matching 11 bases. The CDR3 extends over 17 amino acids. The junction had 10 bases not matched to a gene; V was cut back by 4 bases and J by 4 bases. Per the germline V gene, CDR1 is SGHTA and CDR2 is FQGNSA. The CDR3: CASSSSGGYVLPDTQYF. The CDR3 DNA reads TGTGCCAGCAGCTCTAGCGGGGGGTATGTTCTGCCAGATACGCAGTATTTT.

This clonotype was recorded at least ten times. The CDR3 nucleotides are TGCGCCAGCAGCTTGGGACCAGGGGACGAGCAGTACTTC. As protein: CASSLGPGDEQYF. This chain links TRBV5-1 with TRBJ2-7, with D perhaps matching TRBD1 (6 bases). This CDR3 contains 13 residues. Germline V CDR1 and CDR2: SGHRS, YFSETQ. V was clipped by 0 bases and J by 5 bases, with 9 bases between them.

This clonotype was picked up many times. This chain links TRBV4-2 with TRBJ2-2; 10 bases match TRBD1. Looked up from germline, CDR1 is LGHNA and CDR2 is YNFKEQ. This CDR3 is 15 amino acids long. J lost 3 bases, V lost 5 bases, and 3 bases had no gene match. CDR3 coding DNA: TGTGCCAGCAGCGAAGGGACAGGGGACACCGGGGAGCTGTTTTTT. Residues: CASSEGTGDTGELFF.

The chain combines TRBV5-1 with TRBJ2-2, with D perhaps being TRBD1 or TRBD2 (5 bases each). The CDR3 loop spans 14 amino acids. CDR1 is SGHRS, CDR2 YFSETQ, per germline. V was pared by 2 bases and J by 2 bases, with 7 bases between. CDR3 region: CASSLGDNTGELFF. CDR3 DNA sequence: TGCGCCAGCAGCTTAGGGGACAACACCGGGGAGCTGTTTTTT. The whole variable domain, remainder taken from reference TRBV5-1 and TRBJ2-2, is KAGVTQTPRYLIKTRGQQVTLSCSPISGHRSVSWYQQTPGQGLQFLFEYFSETQRNKGNFPGRFSGRQFSNSRSEMNVSTLELGDSALYLCASSLGDNTGELFFGEGSRLTVL.

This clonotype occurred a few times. CDR3 protein: CSAIQGEETQYF. The CDR3, as DNA: TGCAGTGCTATCCAGGGTGAGGAGACCCAGTACTTC. The chain recombines TRBV20-1 with TRBJ2-5, with D tentatively TRBD1 (5 bases). Trimming stripped 4 bases from V and 5 bases from J, with 11 bases between. Germline V gene data show CDR1 as DFQATT and CDR2 as SNEGSKA (reference sequence). The CDR3 extends over 12 amino acids.

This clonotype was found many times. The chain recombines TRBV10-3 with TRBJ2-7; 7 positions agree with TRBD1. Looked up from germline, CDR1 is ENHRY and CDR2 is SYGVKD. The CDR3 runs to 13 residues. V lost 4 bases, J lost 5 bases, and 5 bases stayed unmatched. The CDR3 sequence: CAISGQGINEQYF. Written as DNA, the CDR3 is TGTGCCATCAGTGGACAGGGAATCAACGAGCAGTACTTC.

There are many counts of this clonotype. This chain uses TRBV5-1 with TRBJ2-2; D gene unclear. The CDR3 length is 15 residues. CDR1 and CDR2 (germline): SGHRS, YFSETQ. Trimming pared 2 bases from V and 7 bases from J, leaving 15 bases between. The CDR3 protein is CASSLGRLGIGELFF. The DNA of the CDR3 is TGCGCCAGCAGCTTAGGGCGGCTCGGCATCGGGGAGCTGTTTTTT.

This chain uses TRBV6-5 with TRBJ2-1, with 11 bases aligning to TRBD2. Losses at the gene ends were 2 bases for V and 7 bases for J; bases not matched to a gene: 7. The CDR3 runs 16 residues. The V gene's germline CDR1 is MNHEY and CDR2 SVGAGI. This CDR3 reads CASSYLSGGAINEQFF. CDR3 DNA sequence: TGTGCCAGCAGTTACCTTAGCGGGGGGGCTATAAATGAGCAGTTCTTC.

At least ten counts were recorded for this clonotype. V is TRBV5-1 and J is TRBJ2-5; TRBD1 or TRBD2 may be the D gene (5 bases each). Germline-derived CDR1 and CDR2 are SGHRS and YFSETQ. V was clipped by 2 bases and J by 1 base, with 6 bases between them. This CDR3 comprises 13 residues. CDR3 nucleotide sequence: TGCGCCAGCAGCTTCGGGGCCCAAGAGACCCAGTACTTC. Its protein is CASSFGAQETQYF.

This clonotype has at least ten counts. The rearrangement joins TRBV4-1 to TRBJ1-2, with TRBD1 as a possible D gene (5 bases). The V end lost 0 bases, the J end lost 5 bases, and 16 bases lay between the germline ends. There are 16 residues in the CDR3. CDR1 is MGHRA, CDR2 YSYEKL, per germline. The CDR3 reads CASSQEAAGGGYGYTF. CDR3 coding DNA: TGCGCCAGCAGCCAAGAGGCAGCTGGGGGTGGGTATGGCTACACCTTC.